This T cell receptor beta chain comes out of a study of cytomegalovirus exposure and HLA in healthy donors. This PCR relied on a set of 60 Vbeta primers and 13 Jbeta primers. Profiling relied on immunoSEQ multiplex PCR, and the TCRdb table lists in-frame clones only, not all of them. Counted here are 120,000 or so clones, 81% occurring once; the ten biggest clones make up roughly 2.4%. Germline V gives CDR1 WSHSY, CDR2 SAAADI. The CDR3 has 16 residues. V lost 7 bases and J lost 11; bases outside the gene matches: 21. General study points: Earlier analysis yielded a pattern in which most TCR beta V segments were productive about 90% or about 30% of the time. Some V segments, TRBV6-2 and TRBV6-3 among them, were indistinguishable and were therefore excluded. In vitro work confirmed that a few CMV-associated chains recognize CMV antigens.

Concerning this clone: Its antigen remains unidentified.

This chain connects TRBV10-2 to TRBJ2-3; TRBD2 matches 7 bases. Source material: PBMCs. The sequence was collected from a woman between 35 and 50 years old in good health and CMV-seronegative. CDR3 loop: CASTESRDYPLRKQYF. CDR3 bases: TGCGCCAGCACCGAGAGCCGGGACTACCCCCTCCGTAAGCAGTATTTT.